Listed below are T cell receptor beta chains from one sample, sequenced in a study of radiation and T cells in renal cell carcinoma. Assay used: immunoSEQ multiplex PCR; TCRdb lists only in-frame clones, some missing. This sample yields tens of thousands of clones, of which roughly three quarters are seen a single time; approximately 39% belongs to the top ten. The specimen comprised blood, sampled from a patient whose treatment included radiotherapy and nephrectomy. The receptors were sampled from a man in his fifties or sixties with renal cell carcinoma. Both conserved end residues are trimmed from each CDR3.

TRBV15 14 ATSRGSGGMEDEQF
TRBV7-2 12 ASSFRTGGNIQY
TRBV19 13 ASRDGQGMNTEAF
TRBV13 11 ASSLKRGDTQY
TRBV5-4 10 ASSFLNQPQH